This TCR beta chain was sequenced for a study of cytomegalovirus exposure and HLA in healthy donors. Study-wide context: Early released data had approximately 86 million unique TCRs, all coming from HLA-typed donors. Study-level results: Sequencing had likely introduced a cluster of highly shared sequence variants as an artifact. Rates of TCR association differed by HLA locus in a later analysis, with DRB1 highest and HLA-C lowest. The dataset shows that most TCR sequences were rare, while some public TCRs occurred in many donors.

This PCR relied on a set of 60 Vbeta primers and 13 Jbeta primers. Sequenced by immunoSEQ multiplex PCR; TCRdb stores in-frame clones only, minus some. This sample has roughly 130,000 clones, with about 80% found just once. For this clone: What it recognizes is unknown.

The source material was PBMCs. This TCR was sampled from a male donor in good health and CMV-seronegative.

The CDR3 DNA is TGTGCCAGCAGCTCGCAGGGGGGTCGAACAGATGAAGCTTTCTTT. It yields the protein CASSSQGGRTDEAFF. The chain couples TRBV7-9 to TRBJ1-1; TRBD1 matches at 7 bases. The germline V gene has CDR1 SEHNR and CDR2 FQNEAQ (reference sequence). This CDR3 is built from 15 residues. J lost 7 bases, V lost 4 bases, and 12 bases had no gene match.